The present entry profiles one T cell receptor (beta chain) with its context. J was trimmed by 5 bases and V by 2 bases; bases with no gene match: 9. Looked up from germline, CDR1 is MDHEN and CDR2 is SYDVKM. The CDR3 loop spans 16 amino acids. The sample comes from a study of blood T cell repertoires in COVID-19. The repertoire was sequenced with immunoSEQ multiplex PCR; TCRdb's copy has only in-frame clones and lacks some. The sample carries about 370,000 clones, around 89% recorded once. The sample taken for sequencing was peripheral blood. The clonotype comes from a man between 18 and 35 years old with active or convalescent COVID-19. This sequence joins TRBV28 and TRBJ2-7; 10 bases map to TRBD2. The DNA for the CDR3 is TGTGCCAGCAGTTTAAGCGCTAGCGGGAGTAACGACGAGCAGTACTTC. It translates to CASSLSASGSNDEQYF. The full variable domain, its missing parts supplied by reference TRBV28 and TRBJ2-7, is DVKVTQSSRYLVKRTGEKVFLECVQDMDHENMFWYRQDPGLGLRLIYFSYDVKMKEKGDIPEGYSVSREKKERFSLILESASTNQTSMYLCASSLSASGSNDEQYFGPGTRLTVT.